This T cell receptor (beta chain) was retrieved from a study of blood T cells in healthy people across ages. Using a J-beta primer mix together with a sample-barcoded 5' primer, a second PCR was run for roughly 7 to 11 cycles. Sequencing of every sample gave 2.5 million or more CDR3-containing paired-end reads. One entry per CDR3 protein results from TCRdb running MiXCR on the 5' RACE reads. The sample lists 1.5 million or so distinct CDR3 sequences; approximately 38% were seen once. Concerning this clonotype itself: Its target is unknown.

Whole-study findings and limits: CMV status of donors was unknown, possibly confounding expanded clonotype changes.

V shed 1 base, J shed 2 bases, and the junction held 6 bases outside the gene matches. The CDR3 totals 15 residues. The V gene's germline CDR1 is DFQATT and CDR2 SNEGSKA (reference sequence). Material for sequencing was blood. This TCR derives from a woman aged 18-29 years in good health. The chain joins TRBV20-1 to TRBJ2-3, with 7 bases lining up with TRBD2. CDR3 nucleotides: TGCAGTGCTAGAGCCTTTGGGGGGGTCACAGATACGCAGTATTTT. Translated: CSARAFGGVTDTQYF.